This T cell receptor (beta chain) was profiled in a study of cytomegalovirus exposure and HLA in healthy donors. The wider study: The roughly 130 validation repertoires used the same platform as the approximately 670 first-cohort repertoires (as reported by a later analysis). Findings and caveats of the study: Published work reported that the classifier diagnosed cytomegalovirus status with high specificity and sensitivity. The study labeled around 160 TCR beta chains cytomegalovirus-associated.

Per the germline V gene, CDR1 is DFQATT and CDR2 is SNEGSKA (reference sequence). The CDR3 has 10 residues. V shed 5 bases and J shed 6 bases, with 6 bases lying between them. Here immunoSEQ multiplex PCR was the method, and the copy in TCRdb shows in-frame clones only, minus some. The repertoire consists of 120,000 to 150,000 clones, with approximately 87% occurring once and the leading ten covering 2.9%. The study drew the donors from its roughly 120-subject validation cohort, separate from the 666-subject first cohort. Points on this clone: As yet, its antigen is unknown.

The rearrangement links TRBV20-1 to TRBJ2-3; D remains ambiguous. The TCR comes from a young man in good health and CMV-seronegative. The sample consisted of PBMCs. CDR3 sequence reads: CSAAEDTQYF. CDR3 nucleotide sequence: TGCAGTGCTGCTGAGGATACGCAGTATTTT.